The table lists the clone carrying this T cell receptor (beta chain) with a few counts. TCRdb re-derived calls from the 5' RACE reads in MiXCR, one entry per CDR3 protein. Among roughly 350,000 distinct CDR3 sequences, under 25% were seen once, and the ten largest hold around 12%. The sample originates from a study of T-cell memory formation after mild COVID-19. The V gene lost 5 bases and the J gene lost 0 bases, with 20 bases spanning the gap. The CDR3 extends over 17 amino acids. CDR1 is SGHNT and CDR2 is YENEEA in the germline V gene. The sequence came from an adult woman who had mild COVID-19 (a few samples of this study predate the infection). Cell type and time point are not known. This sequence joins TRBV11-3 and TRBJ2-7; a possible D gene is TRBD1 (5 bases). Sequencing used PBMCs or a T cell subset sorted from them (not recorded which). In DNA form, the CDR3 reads TGTGCCAGCAGCCCGACCTCGACAGCACCGAGCTCCTACGAGCAGTACTTC. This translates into CASSPTSTAPSSYEQYF. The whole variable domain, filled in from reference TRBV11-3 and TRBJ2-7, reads EAGVVQSPRYKIIEKKQPVAFWCNPISGHNTLYWYLQNLGQGPELLIRYENEEAVDDSQLPKDRFSAERLKGVDSTLKIQPAELGDSAVYLCASSPTSTAPSSYEQYFGPGTRLTVT.